This T cell receptor (beta chain) is drawn from a study of regulatory T cells in long-lasting Graves disease. This clonotype showed up just a few times. Building the TCR beta libraries relied on iRepertoire HTBI primers, and CDR3 regions underwent Arm-PCR. TCRdb re-analysed the multiplex PCR reads in MiXCR, keeping a single row per CDR3 protein. This table has about 350,000 distinct CDR3 sequences, 15% to 20% appearing once. Sample time point: newly diagnosed GD, antithyroid drugs for less than 3 months. RNA isolated from PBMCs was used to make the TCR library. These data also formed part of another study, on T cells in Graves' hyperthyroidism and ophthalmopathy.

The TCR comes from a woman aged 18-29 years with Graves disease. This material consisted of peripheral blood mononuclear cells (PBMCs), taken at new diagnosis, from a patient treated with antithyroid drugs.

The CDR3 DNA follows: TGTGCCAGCAGTTACCTCCGGACGGCCCCAAATCAGCCCCAGCATTTT. As protein: CASSYLRTAPNQPQHF. This sequence joins TRBV12-3 or TRBV12-4 and TRBJ1-5, with D hard to call. The CDR3 has 16 amino acids. Trimming left V 4 bases short and J 4 bases short, with 17 bases between.